A selection of T cell receptor beta chains follows, all from one sample in a study of T cell repertoires in cytomegalovirus infection. TCRdb recomputed calls from the reads with MiXCR, one row per CDR3 protein. The data contain about 150,000 distinct CDR3 sequences, about a quarter of them singletons. Sequenced: PBMCs. All receptors derive from a human donor in good health (CMV status not recorded). Some clones in this sample may be carry-over from other donors' samples. Both conserved end residues are part of each CDR3.

CDR3 protein	J gene	V gene
CASSFKNRGYEQYF	TRBJ2-7	TRBV28
CASSEAPMNTGELFF	TRBJ2-2	TRBV2
CASSSPLGNGYTF	TRBJ1-2	TRBV12-3/TRBV12-4
CASRPDSQAFSPLHF	TRBJ1-6	TRBV6-1
CASSSRSFGDTEAFF	TRBJ1-1	TRBV7-9
CASSSSGLAGKETQYF	TRBJ2-5	TRBV7-2
CASSLSSQETQYF	TRBJ2-5	TRBV7-7
CAWSLNTGELFF	TRBJ2-2	TRBV30
CASSWSEGTYYEQYF	TRBJ2-7	TRBV6-2/TRBV6-3
CASSLWAEGATDTQYF	TRBJ2-3	TRBV28
CASSYLVNEQFF	TRBJ2-1	TRBV6-2/TRBV6-3